This T cell receptor beta chain comes out of a study of blood T cell repertoires in COVID-19 (dated by TCRdb to about 2020). At the level of the whole study: Collaborator samples came from the United States, Italy and Spain and covered acute and convalescent phases of COVID-19. The material from the prospective study consisted of cDNA or gDNA derived from T cells, B-cell-depleted T cells, or PBMCs. Deeply sampled blood TCRbeta repertoires from subjects exposed to, actively infected with, or recovered from COVID-19 were included in the dataset. The repertoires were released in a freely available public database intended as a resource for research on the immune response to SARS-CoV-2. Samples were obtained from the ongoing ImmuneRACE study (first 160 participants) and from some 1,200 subjects provided by 6 global collaborators. The sample metadata nearly always contained a de-identified subject ID, COVID-19 status, age in years and sex. HLA class I and class II types, where available, came from metadata supplied by the sample provider rather than from assay-based typing.

This clone was counted a single time. This receptor's antigen is unknown. No per-base quality is available; no much larger clone lies one base away. Another Seattle source contributed samples from volunteer blood donors who had recovered from COVID-19. Collaborating institutions collected whole blood in K2EDTA tubes following their own protocols. For TCRbeta analysis, collaborators shipped samples in one of three forms: frozen whole blood, isolated PBMCs, or DNA extracted from either of those sample types. The CDR3 spans 14 residues, from the cysteine through the phenylalanine. Of the read, only the CDR3 DNA is kept; its 42 bases are in frame from base 1. V sheds 8 bases and J sheds 4 bases, leaving 14 bases between their ends. The germline V gene provides CDR1 SNHLY and CDR2 FYNNEI. Paper-wide results and their limitations: The amount of clinical and demographic metadata varied by source and participant and was provided uncurated.

The immunoSEQ Assay, a bias-controlled multiplex PCR, was used to amplify TCRbeta CDR3 regions from genomic DNA. In the original analysis: The number of nucleated cells in each sample was estimated from the amplification of reference gene primers within the assay. Sequence reads were collapsed and filtered to measure the absolute abundance of every unique TCRbeta CDR3 rearrangement. Productive Simpson clonality was computed per sample as the square root of Simpson's diversity index over productive rearrangements. TCRdb provides this immuneACCESS table in a form limited to in-frame rearrangements. Some clones are lacking; in checked studies, under half of them reflect an unresolved V gene, and why the rest are absent is not known. D and trimming were read from the DNA, whereas the V and J calls and clone size are those reported in that table. In this sample the table shows roughly 240,000 clones, roughly 82% of which occur a single time. 2% to 2.5% of the sample goes to the ten largest clones.

This TCR came from a man aged 35 to 55 who had recovered from COVID-19. The sequencing sample was made of peripheral blood. The rearrangement joined TRBV2 to TRBJ1-4; perhaps TRBD1 is the D gene, with 5 bases matching. The DNA reads as follows: TGTGCCAGCGGTCGAGCAGGGTTTAATGAAAAACTGTTTTTT. It translates to CASGRAGFNEKLFF.